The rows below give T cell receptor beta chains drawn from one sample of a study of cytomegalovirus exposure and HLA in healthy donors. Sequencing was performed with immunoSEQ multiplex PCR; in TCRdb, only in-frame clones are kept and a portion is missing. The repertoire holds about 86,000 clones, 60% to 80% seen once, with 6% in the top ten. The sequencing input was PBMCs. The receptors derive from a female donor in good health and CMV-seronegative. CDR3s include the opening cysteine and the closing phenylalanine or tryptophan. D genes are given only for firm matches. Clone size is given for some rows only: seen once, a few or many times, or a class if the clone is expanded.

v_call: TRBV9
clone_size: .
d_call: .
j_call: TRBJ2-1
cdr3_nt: TGTGCCAGCAGCGAACCAGGCTTCAGTGAGCAGTTCTTC
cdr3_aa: CASSEPGFSEQFF

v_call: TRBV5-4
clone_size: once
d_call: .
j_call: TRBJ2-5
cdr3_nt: TGTGCCAGCAGCTTGGGTGGCACCGGAGGGGAGACCCAGTACTTC
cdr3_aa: CASSLGGTGGETQYF

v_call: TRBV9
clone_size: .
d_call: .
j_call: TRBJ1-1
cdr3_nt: TGTGCCAGCAGCGTAGAGGGGATGAACACTGAAGCTTTCTTT
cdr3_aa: CASSVEGMNTEAFF

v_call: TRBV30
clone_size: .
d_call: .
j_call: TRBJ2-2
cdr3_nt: TGTGCCTGCCCTACCCCCGGGTCGAGCATCGGGGAGCTGTTTTTT
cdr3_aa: CACPTPGSSIGELFF

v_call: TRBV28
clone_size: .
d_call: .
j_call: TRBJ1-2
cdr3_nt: TGTGCCAGCAGTTTAGGAGGGTTGGGGGGCTACACCTTC
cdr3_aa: CASSLGGLGGYTF

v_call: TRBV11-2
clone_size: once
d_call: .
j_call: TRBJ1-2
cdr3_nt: TGTGCCAGCAGCTGGGAGGGCAATGGCTACACCTTC
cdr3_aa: CASSWEGNGYTF

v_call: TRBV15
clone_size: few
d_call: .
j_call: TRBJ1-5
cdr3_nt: TGTGCCACCAGCAGAGATCGGATGACAGGTTATAGCAATCAGCCCCAGCATTTT
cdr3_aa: CATSRDRMTGYSNQPQHF

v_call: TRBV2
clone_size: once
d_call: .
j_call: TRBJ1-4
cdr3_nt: TGTGCCAGCAGTGGCTACCAAGGGGTGCTTAATGAAAAACTGTTTTTT
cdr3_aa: CASSGYQGVLNEKLFF

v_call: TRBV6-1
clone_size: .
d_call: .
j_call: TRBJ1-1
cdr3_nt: TGTGCCAGCAGCGCCGAGGGTGGGACTGAAGCTTTCTTT
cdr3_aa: CASSAEGGTEAFF

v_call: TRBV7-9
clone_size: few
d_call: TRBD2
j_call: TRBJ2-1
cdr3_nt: TGTGCCAGCAGCAGGACTAGCGGGGGGGCCAATGAGCAGTTCTTC
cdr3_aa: CASSRTSGGANEQFF

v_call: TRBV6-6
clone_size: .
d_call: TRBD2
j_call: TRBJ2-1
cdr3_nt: TGTGCCAGCAGTTACGGGTTTACTAGCGGGAGGAATGAGCAGTTCTTC
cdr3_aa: CASSYGFTSGRNEQFF

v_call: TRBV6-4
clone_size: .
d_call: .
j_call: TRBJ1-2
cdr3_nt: TGTGCCAGCAGTGAACGAGGGAATGGCTACACCTTC
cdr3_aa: CASSERGNGYTF

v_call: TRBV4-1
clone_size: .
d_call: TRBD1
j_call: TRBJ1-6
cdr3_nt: TGCGCCAGCAGCCAAGAACAGGGGTCGGTCCCCCTCCACTTT
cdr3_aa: CASSQEQGSVPLHF

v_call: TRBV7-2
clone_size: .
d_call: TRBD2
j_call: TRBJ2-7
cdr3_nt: TGTGCCAGCAGAATAACGGGACTAGCAGGGGAGCAGTACTTC
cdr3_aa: CASRITGLAGEQYF

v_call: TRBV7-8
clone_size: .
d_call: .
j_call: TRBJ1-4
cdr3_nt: TGTGCCAGCAGCTTAGGACAAGGCGAAAAACTGTTTTTT
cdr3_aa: CASSLGQGEKLFF